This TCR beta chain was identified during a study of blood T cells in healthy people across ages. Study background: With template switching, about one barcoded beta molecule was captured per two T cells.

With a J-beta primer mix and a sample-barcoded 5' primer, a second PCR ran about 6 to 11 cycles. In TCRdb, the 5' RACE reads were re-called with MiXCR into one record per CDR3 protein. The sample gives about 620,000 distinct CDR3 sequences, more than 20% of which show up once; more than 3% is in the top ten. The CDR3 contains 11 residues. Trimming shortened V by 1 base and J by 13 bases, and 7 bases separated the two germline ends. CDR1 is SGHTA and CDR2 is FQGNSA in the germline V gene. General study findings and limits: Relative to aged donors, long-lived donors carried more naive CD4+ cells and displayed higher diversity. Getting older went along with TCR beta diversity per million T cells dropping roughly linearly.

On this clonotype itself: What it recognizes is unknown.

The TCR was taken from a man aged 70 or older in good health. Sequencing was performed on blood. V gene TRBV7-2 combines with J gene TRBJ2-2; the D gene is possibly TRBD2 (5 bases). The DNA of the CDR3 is TGTGCCAGCAGCTTAGGCGGGCGGCTGTTTTTT. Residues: CASSLGGRLFF.